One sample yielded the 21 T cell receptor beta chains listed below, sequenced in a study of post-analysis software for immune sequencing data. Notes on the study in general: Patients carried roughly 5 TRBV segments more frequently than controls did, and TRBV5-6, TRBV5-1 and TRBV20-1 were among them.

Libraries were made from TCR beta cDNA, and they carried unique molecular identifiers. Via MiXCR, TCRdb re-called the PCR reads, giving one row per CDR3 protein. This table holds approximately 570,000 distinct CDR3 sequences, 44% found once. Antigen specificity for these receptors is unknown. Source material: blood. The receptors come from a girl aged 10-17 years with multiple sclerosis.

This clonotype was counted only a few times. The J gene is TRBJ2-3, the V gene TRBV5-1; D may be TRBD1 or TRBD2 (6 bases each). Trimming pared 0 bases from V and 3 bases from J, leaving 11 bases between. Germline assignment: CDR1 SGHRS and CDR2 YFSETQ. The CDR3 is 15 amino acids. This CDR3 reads CASSLDQGRTDTQYF. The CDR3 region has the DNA TGCGCCAGCAGCTTGGATCAGGGGAGGACAGATACGCAGTATTTT.

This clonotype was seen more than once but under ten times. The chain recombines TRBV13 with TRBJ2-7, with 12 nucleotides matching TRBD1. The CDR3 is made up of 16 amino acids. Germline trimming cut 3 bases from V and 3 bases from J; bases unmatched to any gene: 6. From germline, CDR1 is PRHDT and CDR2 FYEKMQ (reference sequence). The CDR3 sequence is CASSFSGTGGIYEQYF. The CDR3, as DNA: TGTGCCAGCAGCTTTTCCGGGACAGGGGGCATCTACGAGCAGTACTTC.

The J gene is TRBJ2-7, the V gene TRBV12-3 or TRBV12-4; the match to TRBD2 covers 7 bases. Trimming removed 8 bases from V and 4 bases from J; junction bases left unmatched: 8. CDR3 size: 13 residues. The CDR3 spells CASGESGDYEQYF. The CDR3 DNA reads TGTGCCAGCGGTGAAAGCGGGGATTACGAGCAGTACTTC.

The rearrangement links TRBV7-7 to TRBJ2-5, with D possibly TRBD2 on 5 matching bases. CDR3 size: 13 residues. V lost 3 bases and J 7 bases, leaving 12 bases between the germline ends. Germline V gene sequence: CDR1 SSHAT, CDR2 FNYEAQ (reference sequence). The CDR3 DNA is TGTGCCAGCAGCTTCGGGAAGGATGGGACCCAGTACTTC. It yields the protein CASSFGKDGTQYF.

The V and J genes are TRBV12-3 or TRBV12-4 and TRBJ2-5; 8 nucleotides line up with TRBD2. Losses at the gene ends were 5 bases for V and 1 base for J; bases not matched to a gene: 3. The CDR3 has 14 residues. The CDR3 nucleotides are TGTGCCAGCAGTCGGGGGGGGGCCCAAGAGACCCAGTACTTC. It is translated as CASSRGGAQETQYF.

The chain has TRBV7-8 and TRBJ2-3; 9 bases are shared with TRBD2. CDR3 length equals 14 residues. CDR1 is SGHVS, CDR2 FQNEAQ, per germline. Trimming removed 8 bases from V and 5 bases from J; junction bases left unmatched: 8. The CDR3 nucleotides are TGTGCCAGCGGGACTAGCCATGGAGTAGATACGCAGTATTTT. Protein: CASGTSHGVDTQYF.

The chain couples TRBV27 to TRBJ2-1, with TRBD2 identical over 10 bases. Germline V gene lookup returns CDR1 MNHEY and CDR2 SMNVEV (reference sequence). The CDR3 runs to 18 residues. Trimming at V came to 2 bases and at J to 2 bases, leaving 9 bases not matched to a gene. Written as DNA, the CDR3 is TGTGCCAGCAGTTTAGGGCTAGCGGGAGCCCTCCCCTACAATGAGCAGTTCTTC. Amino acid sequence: CASSLGLAGALPYNEQFF.

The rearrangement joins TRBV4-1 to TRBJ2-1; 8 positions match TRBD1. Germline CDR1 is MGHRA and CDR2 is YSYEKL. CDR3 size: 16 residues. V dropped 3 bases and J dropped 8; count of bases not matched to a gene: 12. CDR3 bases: TGCGCCAGCAGCCATGTGGACAGGGTAGATGGTGATGAGCAGTTCTTC. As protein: CASSHVDRVDGDEQFF.

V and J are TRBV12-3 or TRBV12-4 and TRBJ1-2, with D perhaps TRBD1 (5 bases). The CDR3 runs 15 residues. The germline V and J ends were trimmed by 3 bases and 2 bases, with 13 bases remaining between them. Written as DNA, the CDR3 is TGTGCCAGCAGTTTTAGCGGGGCAGGGAACTATGGCTACACCTTC. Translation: CASSFSGAGNYGYTF.

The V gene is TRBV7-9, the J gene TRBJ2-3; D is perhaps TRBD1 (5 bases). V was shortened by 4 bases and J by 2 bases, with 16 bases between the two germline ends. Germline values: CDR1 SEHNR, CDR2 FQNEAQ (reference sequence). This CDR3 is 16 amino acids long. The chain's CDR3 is CASSSPQGGPTDTQYF. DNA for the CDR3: TGTGCCAGCAGCTCCCCTCAGGGCGGTCCCACAGATACGCAGTATTTT. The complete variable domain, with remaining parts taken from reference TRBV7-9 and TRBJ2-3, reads DTGVSQNPRHKITKRGQNVTFRCDPISEHNRLYWYRQTLGQGPEFLTYFQNEAQLEKSRLLSDRFSAERPKGSFSTLEIQRTEQGDSAMYLCASSSPQGGPTDTQYFGPGTRLTVL.

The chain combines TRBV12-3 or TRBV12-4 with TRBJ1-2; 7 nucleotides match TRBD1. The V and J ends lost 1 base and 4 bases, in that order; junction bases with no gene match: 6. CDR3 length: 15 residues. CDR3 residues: CASSLVRDSLYGYTF. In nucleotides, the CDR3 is TGTGCCAGCAGTTTAGTTCGGGACAGCCTCTATGGCTACACCTTC.

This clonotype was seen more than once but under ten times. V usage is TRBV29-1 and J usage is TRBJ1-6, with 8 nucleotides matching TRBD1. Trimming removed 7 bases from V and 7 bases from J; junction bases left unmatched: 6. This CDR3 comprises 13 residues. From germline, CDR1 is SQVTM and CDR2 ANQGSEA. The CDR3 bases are TGCAGCGCCGGACAGGGCCAAAATTCACCCCTCCACTTT. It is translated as CSAGQGQNSPLHF.

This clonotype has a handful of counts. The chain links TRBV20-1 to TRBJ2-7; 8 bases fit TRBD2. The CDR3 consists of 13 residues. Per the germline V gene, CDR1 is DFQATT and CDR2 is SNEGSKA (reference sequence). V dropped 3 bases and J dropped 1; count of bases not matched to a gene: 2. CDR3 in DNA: TGCAGTGCTAGCGGGGGGGATTCCTACGAGCAGTACTTC. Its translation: CSASGGDSYEQYF.

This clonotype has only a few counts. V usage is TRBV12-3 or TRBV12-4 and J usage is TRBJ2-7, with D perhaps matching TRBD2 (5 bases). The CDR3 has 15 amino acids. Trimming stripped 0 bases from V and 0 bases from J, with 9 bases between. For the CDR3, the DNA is TGTGCCAGCAGTTTAGCCCGTGGGAGCTCCTACGAGCAGTACTTC. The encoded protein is CASSLARGSSYEQYF.

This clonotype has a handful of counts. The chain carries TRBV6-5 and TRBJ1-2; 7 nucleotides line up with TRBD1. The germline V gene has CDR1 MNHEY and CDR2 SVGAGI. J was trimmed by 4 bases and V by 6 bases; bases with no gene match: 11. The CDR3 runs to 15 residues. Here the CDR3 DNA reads TGTGCCAGCAGACTACCAGGGGGGGCCGGCTATGGCTACACCTTC. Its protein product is CASRLPGGAGYGYTF.

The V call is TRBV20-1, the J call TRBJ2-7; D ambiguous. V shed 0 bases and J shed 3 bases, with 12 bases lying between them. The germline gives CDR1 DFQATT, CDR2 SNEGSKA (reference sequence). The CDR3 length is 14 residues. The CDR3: CSARDPAEVYEQYF. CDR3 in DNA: TGCAGTGCTAGAGATCCAGCTGAGGTCTACGAGCAGTACTTC.

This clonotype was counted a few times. Here the CDR3 DNA reads TGTGCCAGCAGCTTAGTGGCAGGGCCAGATACGCAGTATTTT. This codes for CASSLVAGPDTQYF. This chain uses TRBV7-2 with TRBJ2-3, with a weak D call TRBD1 (5 bases). Germline-derived CDR1 and CDR2 are SGHTA and FQGNSA. Trimming removed 1 base at V and 4 bases at J, with 9 bases between. CDR3 length equals 14 residues.

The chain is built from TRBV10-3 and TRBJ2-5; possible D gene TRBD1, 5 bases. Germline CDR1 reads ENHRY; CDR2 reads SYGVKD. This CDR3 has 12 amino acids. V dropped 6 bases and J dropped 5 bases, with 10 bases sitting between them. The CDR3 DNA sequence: TGTGCCATCAGGGGGCTAACGGAGACCCAGTACTTC. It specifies CAIRGLTETQYF.

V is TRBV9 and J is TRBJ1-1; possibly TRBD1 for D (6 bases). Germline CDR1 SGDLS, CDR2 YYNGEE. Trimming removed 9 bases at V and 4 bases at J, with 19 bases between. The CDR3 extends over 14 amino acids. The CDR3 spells CATHRTETSTEAFF. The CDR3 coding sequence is TGTGCCACCCACCGGACAGAGACCTCCACTGAAGCTTTCTTT. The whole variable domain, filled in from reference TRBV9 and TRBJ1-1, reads DSGVTQTPKHLITATGQRVTLRCSPRSGDLSVYWYQQSLDQGLQFLIQYYNGEERAKGNILERFSAQQFPDLHSELNLSSLELGDSALYFCATHRTETSTEAFFGQGTRLTVV.

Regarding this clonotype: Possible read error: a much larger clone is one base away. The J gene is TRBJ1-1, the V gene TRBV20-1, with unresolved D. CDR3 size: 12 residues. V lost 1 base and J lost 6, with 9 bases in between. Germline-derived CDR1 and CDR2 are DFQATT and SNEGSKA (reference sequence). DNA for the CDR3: TGCAGTGCTAGAGTTGTCGAAGCTGAAGCTTTCTTT. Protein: CSARVVEAEAFF.

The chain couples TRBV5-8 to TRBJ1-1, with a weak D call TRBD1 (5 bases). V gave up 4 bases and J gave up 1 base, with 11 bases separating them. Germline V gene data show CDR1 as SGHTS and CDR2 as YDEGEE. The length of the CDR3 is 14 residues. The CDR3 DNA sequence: TGTGCCAGCAGCCCCCCAGGGCCGAACACTGAAGCTTTCTTT. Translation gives CASSPPGPNTEAFF.